The 7 T cell receptor beta chains below were found in one sample sequenced in a study of T cells after posttransplantation cyclophosphamide. TCRdb's copy holds only in-frame clones and misses some; the assay was immunoSEQ multiplex PCR. In total the sample includes approximately 41,000 clones, none of them seen once. Material for sequencing was PBMCs. The receptors originated from a man in his fifties or sixties in good health, CMV-negative, and a related stem cell transplant donor.

This clone was counted at least ten times. This chain links TRBV4-1 with TRBJ2-2; TRBD1 aligns across 8 bases. V lost 1 base to trimming and J lost 0 bases; unmatched junction nucleotides: 1. CDR1 MGHRA and CDR2 YSYEKL come from the germline V gene. The CDR3 has 16 amino acids. CDR3 sequence reads: CASSQADRANTGELFF. CDR3 in DNA: TGCGCCAGCAGCCAAGCGGACAGGGCGAACACCGGGGAGCTGTTTTTT.

The sample holds many counts of this clone. The chain is built from TRBV6-5 and TRBJ1-1; D gene ambiguous. The V and J ends lost 5 bases and 3 bases respectively, with 10 bases between them. Per germline, CDR1 MNHEY and CDR2 SVGAGI. This CDR3 is 13 amino acids long. CDR3 sequence reads: CASSGRRDTEAFF. The CDR3 DNA reads as TGTGCCAGCAGTGGACGGAGGGACACTGAAGCTTTCTTT.

The CDR3 loop reads CASSVVCRGPADTQYF. The CDR3 DNA is TGTGCCAGCAGCGTAGTGTGTAGGGGGCCCGCAGATACGCAGTATTTT. This chain links TRBV9 with TRBJ2-3; 7 bases line up with TRBD1. From germline, CDR1 is SGDLS and CDR2 YYNGEE. The CDR3 sequence is 16 residues long. The junction had 8 bases not matched to a gene; V was cut back by 0 bases and J by 4 bases.

This clone was recorded many times. The CDR3 coding sequence is TGTGCCAGCAGCTTGGAAGACTCCGCGGGGACCCAGTACTTC. It specifies CASSLEDSAGTQYF. The chain couples TRBV7-9 to TRBJ2-5; D possibly corresponds to TRBD2 (5 bases). V lost 3 bases and J lost 7, with 15 bases in between. The CDR3 sequence is 14 residues long. The germline CDR1 and CDR2 sequences are SEHNR and FQNEAQ (reference sequence).

This clone was found many times. CDR3 coding DNA: TGCGCCAGCAGCCCCAGAATAGCGGGAAAGGAAAATGAGCAGTTCTTC. This gives the protein CASSPRIAGKENEQFF. The chain recombines TRBV5-1 with TRBJ2-1, with 8 positions matching TRBD2. The CDR3 consists of 16 residues. Germline CDR1 is SGHRS and CDR2 is YFSETQ. Trimming took 4 bases from V and 7 from J; bases not matched to a gene: 13.

Ten or more counts support this clone. This chain joins TRBV27 and TRBJ2-7; D may be TRBD1 (7 bases). V was shortened by 6 bases and J by 0 bases, with 12 bases between the two germline ends. This CDR3 is built from 14 residues. The germline V gene encodes CDR1 MNHEY and CDR2 SMNVEV (reference sequence). CDR3 sequence (DNA): TGTGCCAGCAGCCAGGGGGGTTCCTCCTACGAGCAGTACTTC. This sequence encodes CASSQGGSSYEQYF.

This clone showed up just a few times. J is TRBJ2-5 and V is TRBV5-1; 10 nucleotides line up with TRBD1. Near its end, the DNA agrees better with TRBJ2-7, so the J call may be wrong. The CDR3 runs to 14 residues. Germline CDR1 reads SGHRS; CDR2 reads YFSETQ. This CDR3 reads CASSTGTGDYEQYF. As DNA, the CDR3 is TGCGCCAGCAGCACCGGGACAGGGGACTACGAGCAGTACTTC.